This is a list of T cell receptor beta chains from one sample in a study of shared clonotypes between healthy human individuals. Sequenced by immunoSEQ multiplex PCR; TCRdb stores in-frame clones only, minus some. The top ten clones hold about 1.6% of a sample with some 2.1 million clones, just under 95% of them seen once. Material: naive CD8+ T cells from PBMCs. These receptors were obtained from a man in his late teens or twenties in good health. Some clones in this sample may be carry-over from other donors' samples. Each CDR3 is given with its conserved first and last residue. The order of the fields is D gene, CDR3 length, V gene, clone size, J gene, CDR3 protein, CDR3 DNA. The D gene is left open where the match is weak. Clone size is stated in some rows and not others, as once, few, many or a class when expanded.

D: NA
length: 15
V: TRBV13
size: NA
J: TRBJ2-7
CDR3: CASSQTPTDSYEQYF
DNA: TGTGCCAGCAGCCAAACCCCCACGGACTCCTACGAGCAGTACTTC

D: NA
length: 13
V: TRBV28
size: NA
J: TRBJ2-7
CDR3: CASSPPDNYEQYF
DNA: TGTGCCAGCAGTCCTCCAGATAACTACGAGCAGTACTTC

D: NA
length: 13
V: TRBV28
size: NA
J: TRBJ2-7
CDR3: CASSPGASNEQYF
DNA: TGTGCCAGCAGCCCTGGGGCTTCGAACGAGCAGTACTTC

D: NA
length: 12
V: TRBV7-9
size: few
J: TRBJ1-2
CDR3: CAAEGVAYGYTF
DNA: TGTGCCGCGGAGGGGGTGGCCTATGGCTACACCTTC

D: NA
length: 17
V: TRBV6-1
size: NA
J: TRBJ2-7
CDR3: CASSEIVVASAFYEQYF
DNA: TGTGCCAGCAGTGAAATTGTCGTGGCTAGCGCCTTCTACGAGCAGTACTTC

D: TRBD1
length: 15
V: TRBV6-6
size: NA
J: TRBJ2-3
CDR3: CASSKTGAAGDTQYF
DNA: TGTGCCAGCAGTAAAACAGGGGCGGCGGGAGATACGCAGTATTTT

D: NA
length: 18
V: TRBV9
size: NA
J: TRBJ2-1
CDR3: CASSVPLWGDSGPSEQFF
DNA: TGTGCCAGCAGCGTCCCACTGTGGGGGGACAGTGGTCCTAGTGAGCAGTTCTTC

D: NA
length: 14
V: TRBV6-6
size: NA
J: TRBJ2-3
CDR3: CASSSSRATDTQYF
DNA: TGTGCCAGCAGTTCGTCTAGGGCGACAGATACGCAGTATTTT

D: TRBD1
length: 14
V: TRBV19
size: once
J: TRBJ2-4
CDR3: CASSIATGANIQYF
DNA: TGTGCCAGTAGTATAGCAACAGGGGCAAACATTCAGTACTTC

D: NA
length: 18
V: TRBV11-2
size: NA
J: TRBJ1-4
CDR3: CASSLLRGWTSTNEKLFF
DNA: TGTGCCAGCAGCCTCCTGCGGGGGTGGACCTCAACTAATGAAAAACTGTTTTTT

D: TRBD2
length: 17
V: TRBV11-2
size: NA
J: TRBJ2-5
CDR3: CASSWGLAGERKETQYF
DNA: TGTGCCAGCAGCTGGGGACTAGCGGGAGAACGAAAAGAGACCCAGTACTTC

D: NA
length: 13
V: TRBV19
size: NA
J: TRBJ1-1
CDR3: CASTSSTDTEAFF
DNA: TGTGCCAGTACAAGCTCCACCGACACTGAAGCTTTCTTT

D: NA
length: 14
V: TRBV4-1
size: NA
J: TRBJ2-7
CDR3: CASSPWALSYEQYF
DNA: TGCGCCAGCAGCCCTTGGGCCTTGTCATACGAGCAGTACTTC

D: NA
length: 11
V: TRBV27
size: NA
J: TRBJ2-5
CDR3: CASRWKETQYF
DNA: TGTGCCAGCAGGTGGAAAGAGACCCAGTACTTC

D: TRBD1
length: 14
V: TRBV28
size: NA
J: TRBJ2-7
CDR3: CASSPTGGSNEQYF
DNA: TGTGCCAGCAGCCCCACAGGGGGCTCCAACGAGCAGTACTTC

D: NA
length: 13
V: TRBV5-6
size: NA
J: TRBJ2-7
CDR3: CASSSGPAYEQYF
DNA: TGTGCCAGCAGCTCGGGACCCGCCTACGAGCAGTACTTC